A single sample gave rise to the 32 T cell receptor beta chains below, sequenced in a study of response to subunit inactivated influenza vaccine. Via MiXCR, TCRdb re-called the RT-PCR reads, giving one row per CDR3 protein. The data contain 590,000 or so distinct CDR3 sequences, 11% to 15% of them singletons. The source was PBMCs from blood, collected 14 to 15 days before vaccination. These receptors were collected from a man aged 50-59 years who received an inactivated influenza vaccine.

V and J are TRBV27 and TRBJ2-7, with unresolved D. Per germline, CDR1 MNHEY and CDR2 SMNVEV (reference sequence). The CDR3 has 15 residues. V dropped 5 bases and J dropped 4 bases, with 18 bases sitting between them. DNA of the CDR3: TGTGCCAGCAGTAAAACAGTTAGGGAAACTTACGAGCAGTACTTC. It is translated as CASSKTVRETYEQYF.

This clonotype was observed at least ten times. V usage is TRBV5-1 and J usage is TRBJ2-7; D may match TRBD1 or TRBD2 (5 bases each). This CDR3 comprises 14 residues. V lost 4 bases to trimming and J lost 6 bases, with 17 bases between them. Germline assignment: CDR1 SGHRS and CDR2 YFSETQ. The CDR3 region has the DNA TGCGCCAGCAGCCCGAATCGTGGGGGTGGCGAGCAGTACTTC. Its protein product is CASSPNRGGGEQYF.

The CDR3 bases are TGTGCCAGCAGCTTAAATCCCCGCAGGGGCGATACGCAGTATTTT. Protein sequence: CASSLNPRRGDTQYF. The rearrangement joins TRBV7-3 to TRBJ2-3; the D gene is possibly TRBD1 (6 bases). V was cut by 1 base and J by 6 bases, with 14 bases left in between. This CDR3 comprises 15 residues. Germline assignment: CDR1 SGHTA and CDR2 FQGTGA.

This clonotype was counted once. The chain combines TRBV10-3 with TRBJ2-5; no clear D gene. With 4 bases removed from V and 5 bases from J, the gap between germline ends came to 8 bases. Looked up from germline, CDR1 is ENHRY and CDR2 is SYGVKD. CDR3 length: 12 residues. The CDR3 spells CAISGPDETQYF. CDR3 DNA sequence: TGTGCCATCAGTGGTCCGGATGAGACCCAGTACTTC.

This clonotype has just a few counts. The CDR3, as DNA: TGTGCCAGCAGCGTCTCCACAGCGTCCTACGAGCAGTACTTC. Its translation: CASSVSTASYEQYF. The chain carries TRBV9 and TRBJ2-7; D remains ambiguous. The V and J ends lost 2 bases and 1 base respectively, with 10 bases between them. CDR3 length equals 14 residues. Germline V gene sequence: CDR1 SGDLS, CDR2 YYNGEE.

V gene TRBV7-8 combines with J gene TRBJ2-1; 10 nucleotides agree with TRBD2. This CDR3 region has 16 residues. Germline lookup yields CDR1 SGHVS and CDR2 FQNEAQ. Trimming took 2 bases from V and 9 from J; bases not matched to a gene: 10. The DNA for the CDR3 is TGTGCCAGCAGCTTATTAAGGACTAGCGGTTTTGGTGAGCAGTTCTTC. Amino acids: CASSLLRTSGFGEQFF.

This clonotype was found many times. The chain joins TRBV11-2 to TRBJ1-1; D is ambiguous. This CDR3 spans 13 amino acids. V was cut by 4 bases and J by 5 bases, with 11 bases left in between. Looked up from germline, CDR1 is SGHAT and CDR2 is FQNNGV. The CDR3 nucleotides are TGTGCCAGCAGCTCGGGTTTGTTTACTGAAGCTTTCTTT. Translation: CASSSGLFTEAFF.

The J gene is TRBJ2-7, the V gene TRBV20-1; 14 nucleotides match TRBD2. This CDR3 contains 16 residues. The trim removed 3 bases at V and 7 bases at J, leaving 11 bases unmatched. Germline CDR1 DFQATT, CDR2 SNEGSKA (reference sequence). CDR3 in amino acids: CSARPGTSGRSGEQYF. CDR3 DNA: TGCAGTGCTAGGCCCGGGACTAGCGGGAGATCGGGAGAGCAGTACTTC.

The table lists this clonotype with a few counts. The V call is TRBV5-1, the J call TRBJ2-4; 10 positions match TRBD1. Germline V gene sequence: CDR1 SGHRS, CDR2 YFSETQ. The V and J ends lost 4 bases and 1 base, in that order; junction bases with no gene match: 2. The CDR3 is 15 amino acids. The CDR3 DNA sequence: TGCGCCAGCAGCCAGGGACAGGGGGCCAAAAACATTCAGTACTTC. This gives the protein CASSQGQGAKNIQYF.

This clonotype appeared many times. This chain joins TRBV20-1 and TRBJ1-4; D is unresolved. The CDR3 is made up of 14 amino acids. CDR1 DFQATT and CDR2 SNEGSKA come from the germline V gene (reference sequence). The V gene lost 3 bases and the J gene lost 0 bases, with 8 bases spanning the gap. The chain's CDR3 is CSASIGATNEKLFF. DNA for the CDR3: TGCAGTGCTAGTATAGGAGCAACTAATGAAAAACTGTTTTTT.

The rearrangement links TRBV4-3 to TRBJ2-7; 10 bases are shared with TRBD2. CDR3 size: 17 residues. With V trimmed by 0 bases and J by 4 bases, 9 bases remained unmatched. Germline V gives CDR1 LGHNA, CDR2 YSLEER. CDR3 nucleotide sequence: TGCGCCAGCAGCCAAGACATGCTAGCGGGAGACGTGTACGAGCAGTACTTC. Translation gives CASSQDMLAGDVYEQYF.

The chain couples TRBV3-1 to TRBJ2-5; TRBD1 matches at 7 bases. CDR1 and CDR2 from the germline V gene are LGHDT and YNNKEL (reference sequence). CDR3 length equals 17 residues. J gave up 1 base and V 1 base, and 9 bases lay outside the gene matches. Here the CDR3 DNA reads TGTGCCAGCAGCCAAGGGCCCCCGGGACAGCCCCAAGAGACCCAGTACTTC. The encoded protein is CASSQGPPGQPQETQYF.

Only a few counts were recorded for this clonotype. The V gene is TRBV12-3 or TRBV12-4, the J gene TRBJ1-5; 9 bases match TRBD1. J was trimmed by 7 bases and V by 7 bases; bases with no gene match: 5. The CDR3 covers 13 residues. The CDR3 nucleotides are TGTGCCAGCAATCTAGGACAGGGGCAGCCCCAGCATTTT. Translation gives CASNLGQGQPQHF.

The rearrangement joins TRBV12-3 or TRBV12-4 to TRBJ2-5; D gene unclear. V was clipped by 7 bases and J by 5 bases, with 14 bases between them. The CDR3 runs 13 residues. CDR3 nucleotides: TGTGCCAGCACCGAAGCTGGGATGGAGACCCAGTACTTC. Translated: CASTEAGMETQYF.

This clonotype was counted only a few times. This sequence joins TRBV29-1 and TRBJ2-2; D is possibly TRBD1 or TRBD2 (5 bases each). Trimming took 6 bases from V and 6 from J, leaving 17 bases between them. Germline values: CDR1 SQVTM, CDR2 ANQGSEA. There are 14 residues in the CDR3. This CDR3 is CSVLGLGDAGELFF. CDR3 DNA sequence: TGCAGCGTCCTGGGGCTGGGGGATGCCGGGGAGCTGTTTTTT.

This clonotype was seen a handful of times. The rearrangement uses TRBV7-6 and TRBJ2-2; 12 nucleotides match TRBD2. Germline V gene lookup returns CDR1 SGHVS and CDR2 FNYEAQ. CDR3 length: 17 amino acids. V dropped 5 bases and J dropped 6; count of bases not matched to a gene: 10. In DNA, the CDR3 is TGTGCCAGCAGCCCCCTACTAGCGGGAGGCAATCCCGGGGAGCTGTTTTTT. Amino acid sequence: CASSPLLAGGNPGELFF.

This clonotype came up a few times. V is TRBV25-1 and J is TRBJ1-5; tentatively, D is TRBD1 (6 bases). The CDR3 loop spans 16 amino acids. V gave up 1 base and J gave up 2 bases, with 12 bases separating them. Germline loops: CDR1 MGHDK, CDR2 SYGVNS. CDR3 coding DNA: TGTGCCAGCAGTGAATCAGGGGAGGGGGGCAATCAGCCCCAGCATTTT. It specifies CASSESGEGGNQPQHF.

The rearrangement uses TRBV7-8 and TRBJ2-3; the D is unclear. The CDR3 is 14 residues long. Germline values: CDR1 SGHVS, CDR2 FQNEAQ. V gave up 5 bases and J gave up 2 bases, with 11 bases separating them. CDR3 coding DNA: TGTGCCAGCAGCCCCGGATTTAACACAGATACGCAGTATTTT. It specifies CASSPGFNTDTQYF.

The table lists this clonotype with a few counts. V is TRBV7-9 and J is TRBJ2-5; D perhaps matches TRBD2 (5 bases). The CDR3 contains 13 residues. The germline V gene encodes CDR1 SEHNR and CDR2 FQNEAQ (reference sequence). The V gene lost 6 bases and the J gene lost 1 base, with 9 bases spanning the gap. The CDR3 sequence: CASRRGSQETQYF. CDR3 nucleotides: TGTGCCAGCAGAAGAGGGTCCCAAGAGACCCAGTACTTC.

This clonotype was seen only a few times. This rearrangement joins TRBV6-1 to TRBJ2-7, with 12 bases matching TRBD2. The V gene end was trimmed by 6 bases and the J gene end by 4 bases; junction bases not matched to a gene: 10. Germline assignment: CDR1 MNHNS and CDR2 SASEGT. The CDR3 extends over 16 amino acids. The CDR3 sequence: CASRPPTSGSSYEQYF. CDR3 nucleotides: TGTGCCAGCAGGCCACCGACTAGCGGGAGCTCTTACGAGCAGTACTTC.

This clonotype came up a few times. The chain carries TRBV12-3 or TRBV12-4 and TRBJ2-3, with 7 positions matching TRBD2. The CDR3 sequence is 13 residues long. V was clipped by 5 bases and J by 11 bases; unmatched bases: 10. CDR3 nucleotides: TGTGCCAGCAGTCCCTTCGGAGGGGAGGGGCAGTATTTT. Residues: CASSPFGGEGQYF.

The V call is TRBV20-1, the J call TRBJ2-7; D perhaps matches TRBD2 (5 bases). Per germline, CDR1 DFQATT and CDR2 SNEGSKA (reference sequence). This CDR3 has 15 amino acids. V was cut by 0 bases and J by 0 bases, with 12 bases left in between. CDR3 in amino acids: CSARDSAGGSYEQYF. CDR3 DNA: TGCAGTGCTAGAGATTCCGCAGGAGGCTCCTACGAGCAGTACTTC.

This clonotype was seen more than once but under ten times. CDR3 DNA: TGCGCCAGCAGCCGCCCCTCACTAGCGGGAGGGGCGGATACGCAGTATTTT. Translation gives CASSRPSLAGGADTQYF. The gene calls are TRBV4-3 and TRBJ2-3, with 13 bases fitting TRBD2. V dropped 4 bases and J dropped 6; count of bases not matched to a gene: 10. The germline gives CDR1 LGHNA, CDR2 YSLEER. The CDR3 extends over 17 amino acids.

In its sample, this clonotype was seen a few times. The chain combines TRBV14 with TRBJ2-3; D is uncertain. The germline V gene has CDR1 SGHDN and CDR2 FVKESK. This CDR3 comprises 12 residues. The germline V and J ends were trimmed by 1 base and 6 bases, with 5 bases remaining between them. The CDR3 DNA follows: TGTGCCAGCAGCCAAGTTAAGGATACGCAGTATTTT. Its protein is CASSQVKDTQYF.

The sample holds a few counts of this clonotype. As DNA, the CDR3 is TGTGCCAGCAGCCAAAGGGGACAGTTTAATCAGCCCCAGCATTTT. This gives the protein CASSQRGQFNQPQHF. V gene TRBV6-1 combines with J gene TRBJ1-5; TRBD1 agrees at 7 bases. V lost 6 bases, J lost 4 bases, and 9 bases stayed unmatched. CDR3 length: 15 amino acids. Germline V gene lookup returns CDR1 MNHNS and CDR2 SASEGT.

V gene TRBV6-2 or TRBV6-3 combines with J gene TRBJ1-6; weak D call: TRBD1 (6 bases). Between the trimmed V and J ends, which lost 1 base and 9 bases, there was a span of 13 bases. The germline V gene has CDR1 MNHEY and CDR2 SVGEGT. The CDR3 runs to 15 residues. CDR3 protein: CASSYFGQTTSPLHF. The CDR3 DNA sequence: TGTGCCAGCAGTTACTTCGGACAGACTACTTCACCCCTCCACTTT.

The chain couples TRBV6-5 to TRBJ2-7; D gene unclear. V dropped 0 bases and J dropped 5 bases, with 8 bases sitting between them. This CDR3 contains 13 residues. From germline, CDR1 is MNHEY and CDR2 SVGAGI. This chain's CDR3 is CASSYSARNEQYF. As DNA, the CDR3 is TGTGCCAGCAGTTACTCTGCCCGGAACGAGCAGTACTTC.

This clonotype was counted between two and nine times. The chain links TRBV9 to TRBJ2-2, with 7 bases fitting TRBD2. The CDR3 is 16 residues long. Germline CDR1 and CDR2: SGDLS and YYNGEE. J lost 4 bases, V lost 2 bases, and 8 bases had no gene match. CDR3 amino acids: CASSVRILARTGELFF. CDR3 DNA sequence: TGTGCCAGCAGCGTCCGAATACTAGCGCGCACCGGGGAGCTGTTTTTT.

The gene calls are TRBV27 and TRBJ2-7; the match to TRBD2 covers 9 bases. The CDR3 sequence is 16 residues long. CDR1 is MNHEY and CDR2 is SMNVEV in the germline V gene (reference sequence). With 3 bases clipped from V and 4 bases from J, the junction kept 10 bases outside the gene matches. CDR3 sequence: CASSFLCSGGYYEQYF. The CDR3 bases are TGTGCCAGCAGTTTCTTATGCAGCGGGGGGTATTACGAGCAGTACTTC.

V gene TRBV10-3 combines with J gene TRBJ2-1, with unresolved D. The germline gives CDR1 ENHRY, CDR2 SYGVKD. V dropped 6 bases and J dropped 6 bases, with 12 bases sitting between them. There are 13 residues in the CDR3. The CDR3: CAISGYSSNEQFF. The CDR3 DNA is TGTGCCATCAGCGGTTACTCGAGCAATGAGCAGTTCTTC.

The genes are TRBV18 and TRBJ2-7; 7 nucleotides align to TRBD2. From germline, CDR1 is KGHSH and CDR2 LQKENI. The junction had 19 bases not matched to a gene; V was cut back by 2 bases and J by 0 bases. This CDR3 has 20 residues. The CDR3 spells CASSPSAILAAPLFSYEQYF. CDR3 in DNA: TGTGCCAGCTCACCATCGGCTATTCTAGCGGCTCCTCTGTTCTCCTACGAGCAGTACTTC.

This clonotype was counted a few times. J is TRBJ2-2 and V is TRBV30; no clear D. In germline, CDR1 is GTSNPN, CDR2 SVGIG (reference sequence). There are 12 residues in the CDR3. Trimming stripped 6 bases from V and 6 bases from J, with 11 bases between. The CDR3 region is CACGPSAGELFF. Here the CDR3 DNA reads TGTGCCTGCGGGCCCTCAGCCGGGGAGCTGTTTTTT. Full variable domain (rest looked up from reference TRBV30 and TRBJ2-2): SQTIHQWPATLVQPVGSPLSLECTVEGTSNPNLYWYRQAAGRGLQLLFYSVGIGQISSEVPQNLSASRPQDRQFILSSKKLLLSDSGFYLCACGPSAGELFFGEGSRLTVL.